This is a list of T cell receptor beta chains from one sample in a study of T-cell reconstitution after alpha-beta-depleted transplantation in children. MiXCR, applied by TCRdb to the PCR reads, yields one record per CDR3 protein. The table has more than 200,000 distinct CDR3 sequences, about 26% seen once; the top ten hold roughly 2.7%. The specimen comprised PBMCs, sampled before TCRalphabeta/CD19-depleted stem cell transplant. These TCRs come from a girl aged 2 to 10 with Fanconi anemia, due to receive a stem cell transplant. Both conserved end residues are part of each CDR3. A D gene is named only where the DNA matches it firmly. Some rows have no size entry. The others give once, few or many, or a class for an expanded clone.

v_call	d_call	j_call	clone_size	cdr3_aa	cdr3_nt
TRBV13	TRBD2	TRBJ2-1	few	CASSLGLAGTYNEQFF	TGTGCCAGCAGCCTCGGACTAGCGGGAACCTACAATGAGCAGTTCTTC
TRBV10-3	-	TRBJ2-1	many	CAIGGTIYNEQFF	TGTGCCATCGGCGGGACCATCTACAATGAGCAGTTCTTC
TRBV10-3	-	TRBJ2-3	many	CAISESVENPSTDTQYF	TGTGCCATCAGTGAGTCCGTCGAGAACCCTAGCACAGATACGCAGTATTTT
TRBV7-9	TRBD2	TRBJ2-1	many	CASTHPGLANHEQFF	TGTGCCAGCACCCACCCGGGACTAGCTAACCATGAGCAGTTCTTC
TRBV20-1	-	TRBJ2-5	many	CSASPGGGSETQYF	TGCAGTGCTAGCCCCGGGGGCGGCTCGGAGACCCAGTACTTC
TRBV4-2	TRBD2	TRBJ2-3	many	CASSLSPSGRDTQYF	TGTGCCAGCAGCCTCTCCCCGAGCGGGAGAGATACGCAGTATTTT
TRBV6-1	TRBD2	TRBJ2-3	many	CASSRGLAGGGNTDTQYF	TGTGCCAGCAGTAGGGGACTAGCGGGGGGCGGTAACACAGATACGCAGTATTTT
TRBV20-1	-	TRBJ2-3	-	CSARPNARGDTQYF	TGCAGTGCTAGGCCCAATGCCCGAGGAGATACGCAGTATTTT
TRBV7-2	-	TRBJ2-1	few	CASSLGGGFSYNEQFF	TGTGCCAGCAGCTTAGGTGGCGGTTTCTCCTACAATGAGCAGTTCTTC
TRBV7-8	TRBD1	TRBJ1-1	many	CASSGGQDSTEAFF	TGTGCCAGCAGCGGTGGACAGGATTCAACTGAAGCTTTCTTT
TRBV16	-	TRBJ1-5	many	CASSQSTVSYQPQHF	TGTGCCAGCAGCCAGTCGACAGTTTCTTATCAGCCCCAGCATTTT
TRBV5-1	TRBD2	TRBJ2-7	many	CASSDDGGERQYF	TGCGCCAGCAGCGACGACGGGGGGGAGAGGCAGTACTTC
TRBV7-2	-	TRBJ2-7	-	CASSPFGARFYEQYF	TGTGCCAGCAGCCCTTTCGGGGCAAGGTTCTACGAGCAGTACTTC
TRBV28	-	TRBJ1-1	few	CASSGGQTLNTEAFF	TGTGCCAGCAGTGGTGGACAGACCCTGAACACTGAAGCTTTCTTT
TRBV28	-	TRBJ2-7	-	CASSSRPDGQQYF	TGTGCCAGCAGTTCCCGACCCGATGGACAGCAGTACTTC
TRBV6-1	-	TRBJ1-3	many	CASRIRGGNTIYF	TGTGCCAGCAGAATAAGGGGTGGAAACACCATATATTTT
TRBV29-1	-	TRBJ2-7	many	CSVGYRAYEQYF	TGCAGCGTTGGGTACAGGGCCTACGAGCAGTACTTC
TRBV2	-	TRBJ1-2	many	CASSEGANYGYTF	TGTGCCAGCAGTGAAGGGGCTAACTATGGCTACACCTTC
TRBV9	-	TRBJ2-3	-	CASSEGDLMDTQYF	TGTGCCAGCAGCGAGGGGGACCTTATGGATACGCAGTATTTT
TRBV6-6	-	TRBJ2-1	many	CATSPGDTVEQFF	TGTGCCACCTCACCGGGGGACACTGTTGAGCAGTTCTTC
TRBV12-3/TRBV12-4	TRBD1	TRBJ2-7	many	CASKPTGRSYEQYF	TGTGCCAGCAAGCCGACAGGGCGAAGCTACGAGCAGTACTTC
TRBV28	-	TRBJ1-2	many	CASREGLRYTF	TGTGCCAGCCGAGAGGGATTACGCTACACCTTC
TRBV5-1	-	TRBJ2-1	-	CASSLWGRSYNEQFF	TGCGCCAGCAGCTTGTGGGGACGGAGTTACAATGAGCAGTTCTTC
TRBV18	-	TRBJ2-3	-	CASSPRSGSTDTQYF	TGTGCCAGCTCACCACGGAGTGGAAGCACAGATACGCAGTATTTT
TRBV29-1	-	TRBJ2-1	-	CSVGGGGSLGDNEQFF	TGCAGCGTTGGGGGGGGCGGGAGCTTAGGGGACAATGAGCAGTTCTTC
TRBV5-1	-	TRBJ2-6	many	CASSLDRSGANVLTF	TGCGCCAGCAGCTTGGATCGTTCTGGGGCCAACGTCCTGACTTTC
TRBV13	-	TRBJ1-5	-	CLPTGAGNQPQHF	TGTCTGCCCACGGGGGCCGGCAATCAGCCCCAGCATTTT
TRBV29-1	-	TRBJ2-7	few	CSSGRQRSYEQYF	TGCAGCTCGGGTCGCCAGAGGTCCTACGAGCAGTACTTC
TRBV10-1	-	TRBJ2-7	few	CASSYLEQIRYEQYF	TGCGCCAGCAGTTACCTTGAACAGATCCGCTACGAGCAGTACTTC
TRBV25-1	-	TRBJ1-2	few	CASSDGGYGYTF	TGTGCCAGCAGTGACGGGGGGTATGGCTACACCTTC
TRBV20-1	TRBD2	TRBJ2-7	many	CSATLTSGKGYEQYF	TGCAGTGCTACCCTGACTAGCGGGAAGGGCTACGAGCAGTACTTC
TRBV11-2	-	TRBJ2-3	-	CASIRRDSSFTDTQYF	TGTGCCAGCATCCGCCGGGACTCGTCCTTCACAGATACGCAGTATTTT
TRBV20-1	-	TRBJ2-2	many	CSAVDRLSGELFF	TGCAGTGCTGTAGACAGGTTATCCGGGGAGCTGTTTTTT
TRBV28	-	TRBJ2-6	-	CASSSGFLSGANVLTF	TGTGCCAGCAGTTCCGGATTCCTCTCTGGGGCCAACGTCCTGACTTTC
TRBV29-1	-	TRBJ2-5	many	CSVERGTQYF	TGCAGCGTTGAACGCGGGACCCAGTACTTC
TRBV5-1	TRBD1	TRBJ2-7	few	CASSLQPGQGAYEQYF	TGCGCCAGCAGCTTGCAACCGGGACAGGGGGCCTACGAGCAGTACTTC
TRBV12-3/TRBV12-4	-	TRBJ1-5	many	CASSRRSGAQPQHF	TGTGCCAGCAGTCGTCGGAGCGGCGCCCAGCCCCAGCATTTT
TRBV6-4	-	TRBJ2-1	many	CASSDFGGRYNEQFF	TGTGCCAGCAGTGACTTCGGGGGCCGTTACAATGAGCAGTTCTTC
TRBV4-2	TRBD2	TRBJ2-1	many	CASSQGREFGNEQFF	TGTGCCAGCAGCCAAGGGCGGGAGTTCGGCAATGAGCAGTTCTTC
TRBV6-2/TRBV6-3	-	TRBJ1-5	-	CASSYDHKFVGQPQHF	TGTGCCAGCAGTTACGATCACAAGTTCGTGGGTCAGCCCCAGCATTTT
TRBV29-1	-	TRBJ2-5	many	CSVGVGQFKTQYF	TGCAGCGTTGGGGTCGGGCAGTTTAAGACCCAGTACTTC
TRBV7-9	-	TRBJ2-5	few	CASSLNRARETQYF	TGTGCCAGCAGCTTAAACAGGGCCAGGGAGACCCAGTACTTC
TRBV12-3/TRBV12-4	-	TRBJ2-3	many	CASSWTTDTQYF	TGTGCCAGCAGTTGGACAACAGATACGCAGTATTTT
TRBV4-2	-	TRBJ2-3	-	CASSQRRASPDTQYF	TGTGCCAGCAGCCAACGTAGGGCTAGCCCAGATACGCAGTATTTT
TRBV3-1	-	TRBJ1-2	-	CASSQGPGGRGYGYTF	TGTGCCAGCAGCCAGGGGCCGGGGGGGAGAGGCTATGGCTACACCTTC
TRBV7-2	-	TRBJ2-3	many	CASSLSGDTQYF	TGTGCCAGCAGTTTATCGGGGGATACGCAGTATTTT
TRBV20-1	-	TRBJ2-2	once	CSASDPTVPGELFF	TGCAGTGCTAGCGACCCGACAGTTCCCGGGGAGCTGTTTTTT
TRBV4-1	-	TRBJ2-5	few	CASSQDFGRETQYF	TGCGCCAGCAGCCAAGATTTCGGCCGGGAGACCCAGTACTTC
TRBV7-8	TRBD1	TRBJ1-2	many	CASSETGGGYTF	TGTGCCAGCAGCGAGACAGGGGGTGGCTACACCTTC
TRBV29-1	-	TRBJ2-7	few	CSVEEGRGYEQYF	TGCAGCGTTGAAGAGGGCAGGGGCTACGAGCAGTACTTC
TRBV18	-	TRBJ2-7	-	CASSPPSGHEQYF	TGTGCCAGCTCACCACCATCAGGCCACGAGCAGTACTTC
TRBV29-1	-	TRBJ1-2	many	CSVSIGRQAAYGYTF	TGCAGCGTTTCAATCGGAAGACAGGCGGCCTATGGCTACACCTTC
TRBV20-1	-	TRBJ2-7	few	CSARERSYEQYF	TGCAGTGCTAGAGAACGGTCCTACGAGCAGTACTTC
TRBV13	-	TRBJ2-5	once	CASSLEMKRQETQYF	TGTGCCAGCAGCCTAGAGATGAAGCGGCAAGAGACCCAGTACTTC
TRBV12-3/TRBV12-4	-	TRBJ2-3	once	CASSLVAFTDTQYF	TGTGCCAGCAGTTTAGTTGCGTTCACAGATACGCAGTATTTT
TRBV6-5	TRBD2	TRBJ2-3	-	CASSYSSGTRVSDTQYF	TGTGCCAGCAGTTACTCGTCGGGGACTAGGGTTTCAGATACGCAGTATTTT
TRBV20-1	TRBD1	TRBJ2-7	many	CSARVMGDSYYEQYF	TGCAGTGCTAGAGTTATGGGGGACAGCTATTACGAGCAGTACTTC
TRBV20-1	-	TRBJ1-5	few	CSATRDQPQHF	TGCAGTGCGACCCGGGATCAGCCCCAGCATTTT
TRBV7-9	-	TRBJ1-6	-	CASSFLNSPLHF	TGTGCCAGCAGCTTCCTCAATTCACCCCTCCACTTT